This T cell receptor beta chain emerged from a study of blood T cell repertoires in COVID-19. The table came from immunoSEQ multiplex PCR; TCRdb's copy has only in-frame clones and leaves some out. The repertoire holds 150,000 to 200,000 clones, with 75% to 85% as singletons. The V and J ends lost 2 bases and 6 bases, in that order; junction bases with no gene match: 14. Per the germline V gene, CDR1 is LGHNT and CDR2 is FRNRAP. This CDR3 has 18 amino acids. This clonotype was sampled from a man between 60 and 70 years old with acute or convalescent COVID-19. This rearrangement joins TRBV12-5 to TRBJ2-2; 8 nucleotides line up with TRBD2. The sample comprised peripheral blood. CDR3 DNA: TGTGCTAGTGGTTTGTGGGTGGTTGCGGGAGGTCCCCCCGGGGAGCTGTTTTTT. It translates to CASGLWVVAGGPPGELFF.